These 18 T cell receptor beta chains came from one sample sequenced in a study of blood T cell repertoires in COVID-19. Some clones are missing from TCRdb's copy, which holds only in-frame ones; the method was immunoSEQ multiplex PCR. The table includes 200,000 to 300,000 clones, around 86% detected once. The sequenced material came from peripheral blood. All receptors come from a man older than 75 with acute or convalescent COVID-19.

CDR3 protein: CASSLVQGSYQNTEAFF. As DNA, the CDR3 is TGCGCCAGCAGCTTGGTACAGGGGAGCTACCAGAACACTGAAGCTTTCTTT. The chain links TRBV5-1 to TRBJ1-1; 7 bases match TRBD1. This CDR3 has 17 residues. Trimming at V came to 0 bases and at J to 1 base, leaving 9 bases not matched to a gene. CDR1 is SGHRS, CDR2 YFSETQ, per germline.

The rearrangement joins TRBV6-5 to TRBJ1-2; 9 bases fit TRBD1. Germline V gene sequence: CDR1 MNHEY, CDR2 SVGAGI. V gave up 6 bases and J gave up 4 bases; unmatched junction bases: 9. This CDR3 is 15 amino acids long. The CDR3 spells CASRTGGRVGYGYTF. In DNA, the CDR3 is TGTGCCAGCAGGACAGGGGGAAGAGTCGGCTATGGCTACACCTTC.

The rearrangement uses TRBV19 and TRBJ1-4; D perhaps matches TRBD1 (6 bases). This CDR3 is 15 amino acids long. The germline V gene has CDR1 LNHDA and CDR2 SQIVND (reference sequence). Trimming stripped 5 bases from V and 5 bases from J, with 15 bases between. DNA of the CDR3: TGTGCCAGTAGTGCGACCGGGACACGCAATGAAAAACTGTTTTTT. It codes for CASSATGTRNEKLFF.

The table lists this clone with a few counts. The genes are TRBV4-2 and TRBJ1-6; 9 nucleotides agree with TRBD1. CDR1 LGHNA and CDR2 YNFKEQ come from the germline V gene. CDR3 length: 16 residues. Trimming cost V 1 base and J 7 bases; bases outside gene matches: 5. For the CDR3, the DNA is TGTGCCAGCAGCCAAGTGGCAGGACAGGGGAATTCACCCCTCCACTTT. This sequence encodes CASSQVAGQGNSPLHF.

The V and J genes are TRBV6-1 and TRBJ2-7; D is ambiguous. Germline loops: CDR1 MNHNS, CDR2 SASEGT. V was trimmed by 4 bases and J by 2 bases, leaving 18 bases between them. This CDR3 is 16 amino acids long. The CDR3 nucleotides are TGTGCCAGCAGTGGAGCCTATAAGTACCTCACCTACGAGCAGTACTTC. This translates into CASSGAYKYLTYEQYF.

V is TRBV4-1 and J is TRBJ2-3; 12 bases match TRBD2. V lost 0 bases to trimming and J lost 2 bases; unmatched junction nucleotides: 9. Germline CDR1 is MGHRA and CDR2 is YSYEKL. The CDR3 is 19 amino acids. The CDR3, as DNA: TGCGCCAGCAGCCAAGATCGAAGTACTAGCGGGGGGTACACAGATACGCAGTATTTT. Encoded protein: CASSQDRSTSGGYTDTQYF.

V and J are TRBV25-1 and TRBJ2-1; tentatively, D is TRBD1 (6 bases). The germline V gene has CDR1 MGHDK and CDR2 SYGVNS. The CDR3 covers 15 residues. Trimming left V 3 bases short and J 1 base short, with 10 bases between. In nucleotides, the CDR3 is TGTGCCAGCAGTGATACAGGGAGATCCTACAATGAGCAGTTCTTC. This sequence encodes CASSDTGRSYNEQFF.

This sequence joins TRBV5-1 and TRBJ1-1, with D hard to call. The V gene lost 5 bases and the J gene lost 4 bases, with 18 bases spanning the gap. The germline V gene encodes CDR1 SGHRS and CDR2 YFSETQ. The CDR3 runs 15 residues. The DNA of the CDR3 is TGCGCCAGCAGGGGGATGGAGTTTGGGAGCACTGAAGCTTTCTTT. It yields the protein CASRGMEFGSTEAFF.

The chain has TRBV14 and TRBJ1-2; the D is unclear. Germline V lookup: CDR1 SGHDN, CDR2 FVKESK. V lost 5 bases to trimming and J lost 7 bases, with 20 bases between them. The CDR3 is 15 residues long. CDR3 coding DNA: TGTGCCAGCAGCAAGATCGGTGAGAGGTTGAGTGGCTACACCTTC. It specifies CASSKIGERLSGYTF.

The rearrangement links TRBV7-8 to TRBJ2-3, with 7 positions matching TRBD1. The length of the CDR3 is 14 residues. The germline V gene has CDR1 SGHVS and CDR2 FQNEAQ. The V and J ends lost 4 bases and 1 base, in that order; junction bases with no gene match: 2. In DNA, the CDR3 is TGTGCCAGCAGCTACGGGACAGGCACAGATACGCAGTATTTT. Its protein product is CASSYGTGTDTQYF. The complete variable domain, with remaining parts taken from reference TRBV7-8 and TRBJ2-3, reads GAGVSQSPRYKVAKRGQDVALRCDPISGHVSLFWYQQALGQGPEFLTYFQNEAQLDKSGLPSDRFFAERPEGSVSTLKIQRTQQEDSAVYLCASSYGTGTDTQYFGPGTRLTVL.

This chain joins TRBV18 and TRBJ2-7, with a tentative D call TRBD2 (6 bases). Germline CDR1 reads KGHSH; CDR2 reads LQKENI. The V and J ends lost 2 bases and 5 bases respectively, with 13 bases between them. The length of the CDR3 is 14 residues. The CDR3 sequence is CASSPEGRRDEQYF. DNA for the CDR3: TGTGCCAGCTCACCAGAAGGGAGGAGAGACGAGCAGTACTTC.

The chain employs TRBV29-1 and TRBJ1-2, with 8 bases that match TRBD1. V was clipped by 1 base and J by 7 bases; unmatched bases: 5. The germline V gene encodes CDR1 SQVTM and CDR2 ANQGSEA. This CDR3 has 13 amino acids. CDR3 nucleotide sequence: TGCAGCGTTGAAGGCCAGGGGGCAGGTGGCTACACCTTC. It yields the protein CSVEGQGAGGYTF. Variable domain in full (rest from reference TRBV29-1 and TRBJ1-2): SAVISQKPSRDICQRGTSLTIQCQVDSQVTMMFWYRQQPGQSLTLIATANQGSEATYESGFVIDKFPISRPNLTFSTLTVSNMSPEDSSIYLCSVEGQGAGGYTFGSGTRLTVV.

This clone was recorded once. The CDR3 DNA follows: TGTGCCAGCAGCTCCGGGGTGCCCTCATTGGGATCACCCCTCCACTTT. This codes for CASSSGVPSLGSPLHF. The gene calls are TRBV7-2 and TRBJ1-6; D gene ambiguous. The V end lost 4 bases, the J end lost 10 bases, and 20 bases lay between the germline ends. The germline gives CDR1 SGHTA, CDR2 FQGNSA. There are 16 residues in the CDR3.

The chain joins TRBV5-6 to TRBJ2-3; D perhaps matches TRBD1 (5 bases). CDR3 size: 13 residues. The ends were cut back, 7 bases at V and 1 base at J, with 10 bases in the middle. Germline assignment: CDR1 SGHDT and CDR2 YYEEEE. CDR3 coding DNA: TGTGCCAGCGGCGACAGCCGCACAGATACGCAGTATTTT. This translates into CASGDSRTDTQYF.

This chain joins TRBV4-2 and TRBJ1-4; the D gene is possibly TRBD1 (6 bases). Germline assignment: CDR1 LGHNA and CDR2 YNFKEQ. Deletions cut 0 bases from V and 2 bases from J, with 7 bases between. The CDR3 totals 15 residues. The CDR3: CASSQDQGTNEKLFF. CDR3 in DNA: TGTGCCAGCAGCCAAGACCAGGGGACTAATGAAAAACTGTTTTTT.

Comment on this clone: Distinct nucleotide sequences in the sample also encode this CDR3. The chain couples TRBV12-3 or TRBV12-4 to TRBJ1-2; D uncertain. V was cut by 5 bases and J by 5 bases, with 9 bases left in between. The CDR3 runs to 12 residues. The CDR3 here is CASSLGLYGYTF. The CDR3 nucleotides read TGTGCCAGCAGTCTGGGCCTTTATGGCTACACCTTC.

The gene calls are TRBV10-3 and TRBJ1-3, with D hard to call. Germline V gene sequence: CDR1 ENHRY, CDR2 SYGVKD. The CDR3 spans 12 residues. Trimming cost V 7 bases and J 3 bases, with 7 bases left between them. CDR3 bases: TGTGCCATCAATACCAGTGGAAACACCATATATTTT. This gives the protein CAINTSGNTIYF.

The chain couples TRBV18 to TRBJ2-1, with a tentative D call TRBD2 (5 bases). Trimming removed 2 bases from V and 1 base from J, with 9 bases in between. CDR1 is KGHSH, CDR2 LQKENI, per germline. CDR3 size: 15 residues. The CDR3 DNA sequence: TGTGCCAGCTCACCAGGGAGTACGTCCTACAATGAGCAGTTCTTC. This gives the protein CASSPGSTSYNEQFF.